This TCR beta chain was recovered during a study of identical twins. TCRdb called the 5' RACE reads again in MiXCR, with one record for every CDR3 protein. The sample contains approximately 890,000 distinct CDR3 sequences, about 12% of which appear only once. The CDR3 is 13 amino acids. V lost 2 bases and J 1 base, leaving 5 bases between the germline ends. Germline V gives CDR1 SQVTM, CDR2 ANQGSEA. Healthy Caucasian donors formed the entire cohort. In addition, the sample was reused for a study of yellow fever vaccine responses in identical twins.

The sequencing input was PBMCs. The sequence was collected from a young woman in good health. The V call is TRBV29-1, the J call TRBJ2-2; D gene unclear. CDR3 nucleotide sequence: TGCAGCGTTGAATCCGAGAACACCGGGGAGCTGTTTTTT. This codes for CSVESENTGELFF.